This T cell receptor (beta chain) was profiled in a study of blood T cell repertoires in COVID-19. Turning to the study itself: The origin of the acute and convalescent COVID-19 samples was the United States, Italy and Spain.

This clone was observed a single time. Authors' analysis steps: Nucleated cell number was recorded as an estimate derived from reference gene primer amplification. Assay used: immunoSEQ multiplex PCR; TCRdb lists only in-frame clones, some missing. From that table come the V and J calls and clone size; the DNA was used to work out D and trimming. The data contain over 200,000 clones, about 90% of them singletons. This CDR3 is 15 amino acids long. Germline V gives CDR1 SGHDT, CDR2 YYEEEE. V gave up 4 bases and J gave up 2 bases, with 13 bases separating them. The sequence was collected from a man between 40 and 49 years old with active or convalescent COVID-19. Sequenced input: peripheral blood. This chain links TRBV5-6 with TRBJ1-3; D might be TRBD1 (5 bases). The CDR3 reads CASSQPRGTGNTIYF. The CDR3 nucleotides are TGTGCCAGCAGCCAACCTCGGGGGACTGGAAACACCATATATTTT.